This TCR beta chain derives from a study of CD8 T cells in ankylosing spondylitis. V was pared by 6 bases and J by 4 bases, with 3 bases of the junction left unmatched. This CDR3 spans 14 amino acids. The sample holds a few counts of this clonotype. TCRdb reprocessed the 5' RACE reads with MiXCR, giving one entry per CDR3 protein. The sample lists about 92,000 distinct CDR3 sequences; roughly 8.8% were seen once. V gene TRBV12-3 or TRBV12-4 combines with J gene TRBJ2-6, with TRBD1 matching 7 bases. The source is a male donor with ankylosing spondylitis or in good health (not recorded which). The source material was blood, either unsorted or a sorted T cell fraction (not recorded which). The CDR3 is CASRTGTGANVLTF. In DNA form, the CDR3 reads TGTGCCAGCAGGACAGGGACAGGGGCCAACGTCCTGACTTTC.